This T cell receptor (beta chain) was recovered during a study of CD8 T cells in ankylosing spondylitis. This clonotype was detected a few times. Its specificity is not known. The CDR3 spans 8 residues. CDR1 is DFQATT, CDR2 SNEGSKA, per germline (reference sequence). V was shortened by 8 bases and J by 8 bases, with 6 bases between the two germline ends. Using its own MiXCR run on the 5' RACE reads, TCRdb lists one record per CDR3 protein. The sample shows 120,000 or so distinct CDR3 sequences, roughly an eighth of them seen only once. General study results and limits: A TCR beta motif of 7 or 8 highly homologous variants appeared characteristic of ankylosing spondylitis blood. Prior work had noted some motif variants in reactive arthritis blood and synovial fluid.

This sequence originates from a female donor with ankylosing spondylitis or in good health (not recorded which). The chain uses TRBV20-1 and TRBJ1-2; D unclear. Sequenced material: blood, either unsorted or a sorted T cell fraction (not recorded which). CDR3 sequence: CSPGGYTF. The CDR3 DNA sequence: TGCAGTCCCGGGGGCTACACCTTC.